The rows below give T cell receptor beta chains drawn from one sample of a study of T cell responses to AZD1222 COVID-19 vaccine. Produced via immunoSEQ multiplex PCR; TCRdb's table is partial and in-frame only. The sample includes roughly 150,000 clones, about nine tenths seen only once; the top ten take about 1.7%. Sample: peripheral blood, taken on day 0 of AZD1222 vaccination. The receptors come from an adult in good health. The CDR3 runs from the conserved cysteine through the conserved F or W. Each record gives: CDR3 protein, CDR3 DNA, clone size, D gene, CDR3 length, J gene, V gene. A D gene is named only where the DNA matches it firmly. The size entry is marked missing in some rows and otherwise reads once, few, many or a size class.

CASSSDREFHGYTF | TGTGCCAGCAGCTCGGACAGGGAGTTTCATGGCTACACCTTC | . | TRBD1 | 14 | TRBJ1-2 | TRBV5-4
CASSLIGQGAEGYTF | TGTGCCAGCAGCTTAATTGGTCAGGGGGCTGAAGGCTACACCTTC | . | TRBD1 | 15 | TRBJ1-2 | TRBV7-9
CASSWDRLYSYEQYF | TGTGCCAGCAGCTGGGACAGACTTTACTCCTACGAGCAGTACTTC | . | TRBD1 | 15 | TRBJ2-7 | TRBV11-2
CASSSDGLAGAETQYF | TGCGCCAGCAGCTCCGACGGACTAGCGGGAGCGGAGACCCAGTACTTC | . | TRBD2 | 16 | TRBJ2-5 | TRBV5-1
CASSGLANTGELFF | TGTGCCAGTAGTGGGCTAGCGAACACCGGGGAGCTGTTTTTT | . | . | 14 | TRBJ2-2 | TRBV19
CASSQDRDRVADTQYF | TGTGCCAGCAGCCAAGATAGAGACAGGGTAGCGGATACGCAGTATTTT | . | TRBD1 | 16 | TRBJ2-3 | TRBV4-2
CASSPDGKEKLFF | TGTGCCAGCTCACCGGACGGGAAAGAAAAACTGTTTTTT | . | . | 13 | TRBJ1-4 | TRBV18
CASSPIDRVRDYGYTF | TGTGCCAGCAGCCCCATCGACAGGGTTCGTGACTATGGCTACACCTTC | . | TRBD1 | 16 | TRBJ1-2 | TRBV13
CASTGRDYGYTF | TGTGCCAGCACCGGGAGGGACTATGGCTACACCTTC | . | . | 12 | TRBJ1-2 | TRBV14
CAISTRGQGTYEQYF | TGTGCCATCAGTACTCGGGGACAGGGAACCTACGAGCAGTACTTC | . | TRBD1 | 15 | TRBJ2-7 | TRBV10-3
CASSQRQGGDLIQYF | TGTGCCAGCAGTCAGCGACAGGGAGGTGATCTCATTCAGTACTTC | . | . | 15 | TRBJ2-4 | TRBV7-2
CASKPEWGNTEAFF | TGTGCCAGTAAACCTGAGTGGGGGAACACTGAAGCTTTCTTT | . | . | 14 | TRBJ1-1 | TRBV19
CATSRPPAGPSNEQFF | TGTGCCACCAGCAGACCCCCCGCGGGGCCCTCCAATGAGCAGTTCTTC | . | . | 16 | TRBJ2-1 | TRBV15
CAVPGRTNYGYTF | TGTGCGGTCCCGGGCAGGACTAACTATGGCTACACCTTC | once | . | 13 | TRBJ1-2 | TRBV30
CASSTGGYRNTEAFF | TGCGCCAGCAGCACGGGGGGTTATAGGAACACTGAAGCTTTCTTT | once | . | 15 | TRBJ1-1 | TRBV5-1
CASSRNKDRRGTEAFF | TGTGCCAGCAGCCGTAATAAAGATCGCAGGGGGACTGAAGCTTTCTTT | . | TRBD1 | 16 | TRBJ1-1 | TRBV7-8
CASSYSIAFSGRNEQFF | TGTGCCAGCAGTTACTCGATTGCGTTTAGCGGGAGGAATGAGCAGTTCTTC | . | TRBD2 | 17 | TRBJ2-1 | TRBV6-2/TRBV6-3
CASSENGYGYTF | TGTGCCAGCAGTGAAAATGGGTATGGCTACACCTTC | . | . | 12 | TRBJ1-2 | TRBV2
CATTNGRAGDTEAFF | TGCGCCACCACTAATGGACGAGCGGGGGACACTGAAGCTTTCTTT | . | . | 15 | TRBJ1-1 | TRBV4-1
CASSPRRQVDEQFF | TGTGCCAGCAGTCCCAGACGACAGGTCGATGAGCAGTTCTTC | . | . | 14 | TRBJ2-1 | TRBV27
CASSFGTAYEQYF | TGTGCCAGCAGCTTCGGGACAGCCTACGAGCAGTACTTC | . | TRBD1 | 13 | TRBJ2-7 | TRBV7-9
CASRPKDRLNTEAFF | TGTGCCAGCAGGCCAAAAGACAGGTTGAACACTGAAGCTTTCTTT | . | . | 15 | TRBJ1-1 | TRBV7-9
CASSQGGGNSPLHF | TGTGCCAGCTCACAAGGGGGTGGAAACTCACCCCTCCACTTT | . | . | 14 | TRBJ1-6 | TRBV18
CASSLSQNQETQYF | TGTGCCAGCAGCTTATCACAGAACCAAGAGACCCAGTACTTC | . | . | 14 | TRBJ2-5 | TRBV7-2
CASSIDGRPNQPQHF | TGTGCCAGTAGTATAGATGGCCGGCCGAATCAGCCCCAGCATTTT | . | . | 15 | TRBJ1-5 | TRBV19
CASSERYGAGREAFF | TGTGCCAGCAGTGAACGTTACGGTGCGGGTAGGGAGGCTTTCTTT | . | . | 15 | TRBJ1-1 | TRBV28
CASNTGVRNTEAFF | TGTGCCAGCAATACAGGTGTGCGGAACACTGAAGCTTTCTTT | once | . | 14 | TRBJ1-1 | TRBV28
CASSLDLGSGSYLFF | TGTGCCAGCAGCTTAGATCTTGGTAGCGGGAGTTATTTGTTCTTC | . | TRBD2 | 15 | TRBJ2-1 | TRBV11-2
CASSLAKDRVSETQYF | TGTGCCAGCAGCCTGGCCAAGGACAGGGTTTCTGAGACCCAGTACTTC | . | TRBD1 | 16 | TRBJ2-5 | TRBV9
CARSLGTSGRTPSTDTQYF | TGTGCCAGAAGCTTGGGGACTAGCGGGAGGACCCCTAGCACAGATACGCAGTATTTT | . | TRBD2 | 19 | TRBJ2-3 | TRBV5-3
CASSLGGPNNEQFF | TGTGCCAGCAGCTTGGGGGGGCCAAACAATGAGCAGTTCTTC | . | . | 14 | TRBJ2-1 | TRBV7-2
CASLQGRLAGVRYEQYF | TGTGCCAGTTTACAGGGTCGACTAGCGGGAGTGCGGTACGAGCAGTACTTC | . | TRBD2 | 17 | TRBJ2-7 | TRBV28
CASRRDSAGELFF | TGTGCCAGCAGACGCGACAGTGCCGGGGAGCTGTTTTTT | . | . | 13 | TRBJ2-2 | TRBV11-3
CASRSYVDEQYF | TGTGCCAGCAGAAGTTACGTCGACGAGCAGTACTTC | . | . | 12 | TRBJ2-7 | TRBV6-6
CASSDAGEETQYF | TGCGCCAGCAGCGACGCAGGGGAAGAGACCCAGTACTTC | . | . | 13 | TRBJ2-5 | TRBV5-1
CASRNLDRPSSAISPQHF | TGTGCCAGCAGGAACTTAGACAGGCCGTCGTCGGCAATCAGCCCCCAGCATTTT | . | . | 18 | TRBJ1-5 | TRBV6-4
CASSYSFGGGNQPQHF | TGTGCCAGCAGTTACTCCTTCGGTGGAGGCAATCAGCCCCAGCATTTT | few | . | 16 | TRBJ1-5 | TRBV6-5
CASSQDGGGPGSETQYF | TGTGCCAGCAGCCAAGACGGGGGAGGACCGGGTAGTGAGACCCAGTACTTC | . | . | 17 | TRBJ2-5 | TRBV4-2
CAWSLDSNSPLHF | TGTGCCTGGAGTTTGGACAGTAATTCACCCCTCCACTTT | . | . | 13 | TRBJ1-6 | TRBV30
CASSQYLWGARRPQHF | TGTGCCAGCAGCCAATATTTGTGGGGGGCCAGGCGGCCCCAGCATTTT | . | . | 16 | TRBJ1-5 | TRBV3-1/TRBV3-2
CASSYSNQPQHF | TGTGCCAGCAGTTATAGCAATCAGCCCCAGCATTTT | . | . | 12 | TRBJ1-5 | TRBV12-3/TRBV12-4
CASSQGNSPLHF | TGTGCCAGCAGCCAGGGTAATTCACCCCTCCACTTT | . | . | 12 | TRBJ1-6 | TRBV3-1/TRBV3-2
CSVPGALGYTF | TGCAGCGTTCCGGGGGCGCTTGGCTACACCTTC | once | . | 11 | TRBJ1-2 | TRBV29-1
CASSMTDTNYGYTF | TGTGCCAGCAGCATGACGGACACTAACTATGGCTACACCTTC | . | . | 14 | TRBJ1-2 | TRBV7-2
CASSLDGRNQPQHF | TGTGCCAGCAGCTTAGACGGTCGCAATCAGCCCCAGCATTTT | . | . | 14 | TRBJ1-5 | TRBV11-2
CASSDLTSGDSYNEQFF | TGTGCCAGCAGTGATTTGACTAGCGGGGACTCCTACAATGAGCAGTTCTTC | . | TRBD2 | 17 | TRBJ2-1 | TRBV6-1
CASSQVGGVTVGTGELFF | TGCGCCAGCAGCCAAGTTGGCGGGGTGACGGTGGGCACCGGGGAGCTGTTTTTT | . | . | 18 | TRBJ2-2 | TRBV4-3
CASSPLTVPPIGEQFF | TGTGCCAGCAGCCCCCTAACGGTCCCCCCTATAGGTGAGCAGTTCTTC | . | . | 16 | TRBJ2-1 | TRBV6-2/TRBV6-3
CASSHNNRDLRSPPGELFF | TGTGCCAGCAGCCACAACAACCGGGACCTTAGGTCTCCTCCGGGGGAGCTGTTTTTT | . | . | 19 | TRBJ2-2 | TRBV4-2
CASSVGGSSYEQYF | TGTGCCAGCAGCGTAGGCGGCAGCTCCTACGAGCAGTACTTC | . | . | 14 | TRBJ2-7 | TRBV9
CASSREALYRGNYGYTF | TGTGCCAGCAGCCGAGAGGCTTTGTACAGGGGGAACTATGGCTACACCTTC | few | TRBD1 | 17 | TRBJ1-2 | TRBV5-5
CASSSPLWGYTF | TGTGCCAGCAGCTCCCCTCTCTGGGGCTACACCTTC | . | . | 12 | TRBJ1-2 | TRBV28
CASSLRDRAEAFF | TGTGCCAGCAGCTTAAGGGACAGGGCGGAAGCTTTCTTT | . | TRBD1 | 13 | TRBJ1-1 | TRBV7-2